Listed below are T cell receptor beta chains from one sample, sequenced in a study of blood T cell repertoires in COVID-19. The assay was immunoSEQ multiplex PCR, and TCRdb's table has in-frame clones only and misses some. The data hold some 200,000 clones, with over 70% observed a single time. The sample was peripheral blood. The receptors originated from a woman in her 70s with acute or convalescent COVID-19. Both conserved end residues are trimmed from each CDR3. The order of the fields is J gene, V gene, CDR3 protein.

TRBJ2-5	TRBV19	ASSIDGGETQY
TRBJ1-2	TRBV7-2	ASRPGQHYGYT
TRBJ2-4	TRBV27	ASSKGDTTKNIQY
TRBJ2-5	TRBV6-5	ASNPGGSTQY
TRBJ1-1	TRBV9	ASTPPGGVNTEAF
TRBJ2-1	TRBV19	ASSIGLNEQF
TRBJ1-6	TRBV6-5	ASRTTLNSPLH
TRBJ1-5	TRBV3-1/TRBV3-2	ASSQDPGPSNQPQH
TRBJ1-2	TRBV27	ASSLWGAEGAGYT
TRBJ2-1	TRBV5-6	ASSLLTSGRARDEQF
TRBJ2-5	TRBV14	ASAPGSFPQETQY
TRBJ1-2	TRBV2	ASSVQGSYGYT
TRBJ2-7	TRBV7-2	ASSLGSGSLGKQY
TRBJ2-7	TRBV5-1	ASSLVGTGGYEQY
TRBJ1-1	TRBV11-2	ASSRGGFGTEAF
TRBJ2-2	TRBV5-1	ASSPGQGGTGELF
TRBJ1-5	TRBV29-1	SVGARSIHSNQPQH
TRBJ2-7	TRBV10-1	ASSEAGPGRRSEQY
TRBJ2-2	TRBV5-4	ASSLGSRDIAGELF
TRBJ2-3	TRBV5-4	ASSSGQGRSTDTQY
TRBJ2-7	TRBV3-1/TRBV3-2	ASSQSGGLHEQY
TRBJ2-5	TRBV28	ASSLEETQY
TRBJ2-5	TRBV3-1/TRBV3-2	ASSQDLGGETQY
TRBJ1-2	TRBV24-1	ATSEGQGSEGGYT
TRBJ1-6	TRBV15	ATSRAGFNNSPLH
TRBJ2-5	TRBV3-1/TRBV3-2	ASSPLADQETQY
TRBJ2-5	TRBV7-2	ASSFLAGAQETQY
TRBJ1-4	TRBV24-1	ATSDSGQLNEKLF
TRBJ2-7	TRBV4-1	ASSQGGSGRGYEQY
TRBJ1-1	TRBV28	ASSLPGITEAF
TRBJ2-1	TRBV7-2	ASSLGRQVGEQF
TRBJ2-7	TRBV6-5	AVQREQGGYEQY
TRBJ2-1	TRBV6-6	ASSKPSQALLNEQF
TRBJ2-3	TRBV7-9	ASSPENTQY
TRBJ2-2	TRBV30	AWSVLGQGRSGELF
TRBJ2-5	TRBV5-1	ASSLHLQETQY
TRBJ2-7	TRBV18	ASSPPSGEGYEQY
TRBJ2-1	TRBV5-1	ASSLVSELAGLGSYNEQF
TRBJ2-5	TRBV25-1	ASSNLFVAGGIQETQY
TRBJ2-3	TRBV18	ASSPRLAGLGDTQY
TRBJ2-6	TRBV28	ASRSGANVLT
TRBJ2-5	TRBV24-1	ATSALGGHLQETQY
TRBJ1-1	TRBV11-3	ASSLSGVDTEAF
TRBJ1-5	TRBV10-3	AISESNTNQPQH
TRBJ2-1	TRBV5-1	ASSLVERALGNEQF
TRBJ2-5	TRBV5-5	ASSWTSGQETQY